This TCR beta chain was profiled in a study of T-cell reconstitution after alpha-beta-depleted transplantation in children. This clonotype was detected only a few times. Antigen unknown. The study's findings and limits: High day-60 TCRbeta diversity in some patients came from surviving recipient T cells and thymic progenitors. From newly produced T cells came most of the T-cell counts and diversity one year after transplant. Two months or so post-transplant, alpha-beta T cells reportedly derived from several hundred expanded graft clones.

The V gene end was trimmed by 4 bases and the J gene end by 1 base; junction bases not matched to a gene: 9. CDR3 length equals 18 residues. Per the germline V gene, CDR1 is LGHDT and CDR2 is YNNKEL (reference sequence). A library of TCRbeta sequences, prepared with unique molecular identifiers, was generated. MiXCR, run by TCRdb on the PCR reads, gives a single entry per CDR3 protein. This sample yields hundreds of thousands of distinct CDR3 sequences, of which roughly 8.2% are seen a single time; 6% to 7% belongs to the top ten. The gene calls are TRBV3-1 and TRBJ2-5; TRBD2 aligns across 13 bases. The clonotype was recovered from a male patient younger than 18 who had a stem cell transplant for acute lymphoblastic leukemia, so the T cells may come from the graft donor. Here the sequenced sample was PBMCs, mostly from graft donor cells, taken 180 days after TCRalphabeta/CD19-depleted stem cell transplant. The CDR3 loop is CASSPSFWTSGGQETQYF. CDR3 bases: TGTGCCAGCAGCCCGTCTTTTTGGACTAGCGGGGGCCAAGAGACCCAGTACTTC.